The 11 T cell receptor beta chains below all came from one sample that was sequenced in a study of blood T cell repertoires in COVID-19. Produced via immunoSEQ multiplex PCR; TCRdb's table is partial and in-frame only. The table includes around 140,000 clones, 85% to 90% detected once. Input material: peripheral blood. The receptors were gathered from a woman between 50 and 59 years old with active or convalescent COVID-19.

This chain links TRBV30 with TRBJ2-5; no reliable D call. Trimming removed 0 bases from V and 4 bases from J, with 9 bases in between. The CDR3 runs 13 residues. CDR1 is GTSNPN, CDR2 SVGIG, per germline (reference sequence). The CDR3 sequence is CAWSVLLGETQYF. DNA for the CDR3: TGTGCCTGGAGTGTACTTCTAGGAGAGACCCAGTACTTC.

The rearrangement links TRBV28 to TRBJ1-3; unclear D gene. The ends were cut back, 8 bases at V and 0 bases at J, with 5 bases in the middle. The germline CDR1 and CDR2 sequences are MDHEN and SYDVKM. The CDR3 is 12 amino acids. DNA of the CDR3: TGTGCCAGCTGGAGCTCTGGAAACACCATATATTTT. Its protein is CASWSSGNTIYF.

This chain connects TRBV29-1 to TRBJ1-2; the D gene is possibly TRBD1 (5 bases). V lost 6 bases and J 12 bases, leaving 17 bases between the germline ends. CDR1 is SQVTM and CDR2 is ANQGSEA in the germline V gene. The CDR3 length is 11 residues. This CDR3 reads CSVQGTGLNTF. The CDR3 DNA is TGCAGCGTCCAGGGAACGGGACTAAACACCTTC.

This sequence joins TRBV27 and TRBJ1-1; 7 positions match TRBD1. The CDR3 spans 15 residues. CDR1 and CDR2 from the germline V gene are MNHEY and SMNVEV (reference sequence). Losses at the gene ends were 4 bases for V and 0 bases for J; bases not matched to a gene: 5. CDR3 sequence (DNA): TGTGCCAGCAGTTACAGGGGCCTCATGAACACTGAAGCTTTCTTT. Protein product: CASSYRGLMNTEAFF.

The rearrangement links TRBV7-2 to TRBJ2-1, with D tentatively TRBD2 (5 bases). Per the germline V gene, CDR1 is SGHTA and CDR2 is FQGNSA. V was pared by 5 bases and J by 4 bases, with 18 bases between. The CDR3 is 16 residues long. CDR3 protein: CASSLFEGSEYNEQFF. The CDR3 bases are TGTGCCAGCAGCCTGTTCGAGGGTTCCGAATACAATGAGCAGTTCTTC.

The V gene is TRBV6-6, the J gene TRBJ1-2, with 8 bases identical to TRBD1. Losses at the gene ends were 5 bases for V and 4 bases for J; bases not matched to a gene: 9. Germline CDR1 MNHNY, CDR2 SVGAGI (reference sequence). The CDR3 sequence is 15 residues long. This CDR3 reads CASSHDRGLSYGYTF. The CDR3 DNA is TGTGCCAGCAGTCACGACAGGGGACTTAGCTATGGCTACACCTTC.

The chain couples TRBV28 to TRBJ1-2; D unclear. V lost 8 bases and J lost 7, with 20 bases in between. Germline CDR1 and CDR2: MDHEN and SYDVKM. The CDR3 extends over 14 amino acids. The CDR3 nucleotides read TGTGCCAGCGGCCCCAGCGGGGTTGGAGGTGGCTACACCTTC. Protein sequence: CASGPSGVGGGYTF.

In this sample, this clone turned up a few times. This chain links TRBV7-6 with TRBJ1-1; no clear D gene. CDR1 SGHVS and CDR2 FNYEAQ come from the germline V gene. Deletions cut 1 base from V and 5 bases from J, with 11 bases between. The CDR3 has 14 amino acids. As DNA, the CDR3 is TGTGCCAGCAGCTTAGGAGGAATTGGGACTGAAGCTTTCTTT. Amino acids: CASSLGGIGTEAFF.

The rearrangement uses TRBV7-2 and TRBJ1-6; 7 bases agree with TRBD1. The CDR3 consists of 16 residues. Looked up from germline, CDR1 is SGHTA and CDR2 is FQGNSA. V lost 2 bases, J lost 7 bases, and 8 bases stayed unmatched. In DNA, the CDR3 is TGTGCCAGCAGCTTAAATTACGGGACAGCCAATTCACCCCTCCACTTT. This codes for CASSLNYGTANSPLHF. Full variable domain (missing parts from reference TRBV7-2 and TRBJ1-6): GAGVSQSPSNKVTEKGKDVELRCDPISGHTALYWYRQSLGQGLEFLIYFQGNSAPDKSGLPSDRFSAERTGGSVSTLTIQRTQQEDSAVYLCASSLNYGTANSPLHFGNGTRLTVT.

J is TRBJ2-7 and V is TRBV10-3; no clear D. The CDR3 runs to 17 residues. Germline assignment: CDR1 ENHRY and CDR2 SYGVKD. The V gene lost 0 bases and the J gene lost 0 bases, with 15 bases spanning the gap. CDR3 region: CAISESFKISGSYEQYF. The DNA of the CDR3 is TGTGCCATCAGTGAGTCGTTTAAAATATCAGGCTCCTACGAGCAGTACTTC.

The V gene is TRBV19, the J gene TRBJ2-6; 10 nucleotides align to TRBD1. The trim removed 6 bases at V and 0 bases at J, leaving 8 bases unmatched. The CDR3 covers 18 residues. Germline V gene lookup returns CDR1 LNHDA and CDR2 SQIVND (reference sequence). For the CDR3, the DNA is TGTGCCAGTAGACCTCGGGACAGGGGAACCTCTGGGGCCAACGTCCTGACTTTC. This encodes CASRPRDRGTSGANVLTF.